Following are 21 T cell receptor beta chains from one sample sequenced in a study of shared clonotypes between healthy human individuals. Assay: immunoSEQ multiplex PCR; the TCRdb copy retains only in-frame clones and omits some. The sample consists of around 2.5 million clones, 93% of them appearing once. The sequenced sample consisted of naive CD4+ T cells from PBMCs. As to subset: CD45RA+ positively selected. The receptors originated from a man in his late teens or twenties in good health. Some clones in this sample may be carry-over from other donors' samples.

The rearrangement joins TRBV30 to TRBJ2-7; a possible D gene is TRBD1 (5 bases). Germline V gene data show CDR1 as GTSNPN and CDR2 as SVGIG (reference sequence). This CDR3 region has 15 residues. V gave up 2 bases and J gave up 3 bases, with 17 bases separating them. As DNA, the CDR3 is TGTGCCTGGAGTCTACCCGGCCAGGGCCTCTACGAGCAGTACTTC. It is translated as CAWSLPGQGLYEQYF.

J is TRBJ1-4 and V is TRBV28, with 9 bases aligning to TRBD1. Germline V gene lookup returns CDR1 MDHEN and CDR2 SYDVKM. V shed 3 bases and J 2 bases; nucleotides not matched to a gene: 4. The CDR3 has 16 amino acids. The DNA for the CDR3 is TGTGCCAGCAGTTTCACCGGACAGGGGACTAATGAAAAACTGTTTTTT. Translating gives CASSFTGQGTNEKLFF.

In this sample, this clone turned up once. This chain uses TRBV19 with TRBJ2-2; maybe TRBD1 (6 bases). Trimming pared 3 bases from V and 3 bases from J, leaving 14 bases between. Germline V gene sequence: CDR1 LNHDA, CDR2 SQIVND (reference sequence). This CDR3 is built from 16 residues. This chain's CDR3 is CASSIRGLGYTGELFF. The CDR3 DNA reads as TGTGCCAGTAGTATCAGGGGCCTCGGCTACACCGGGGAGCTGTTTTTT.

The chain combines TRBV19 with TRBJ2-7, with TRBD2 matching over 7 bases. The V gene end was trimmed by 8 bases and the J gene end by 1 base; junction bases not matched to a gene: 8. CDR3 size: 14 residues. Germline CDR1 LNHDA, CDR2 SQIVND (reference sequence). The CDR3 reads CASRPTSPSYEQYF. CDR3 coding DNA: TGTGCCAGTCGCCCGACTAGCCCGTCCTACGAGCAGTACTTC.

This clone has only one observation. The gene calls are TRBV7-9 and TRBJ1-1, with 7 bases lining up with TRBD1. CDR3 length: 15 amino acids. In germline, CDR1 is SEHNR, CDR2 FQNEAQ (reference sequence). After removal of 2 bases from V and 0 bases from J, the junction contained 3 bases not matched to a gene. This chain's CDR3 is CASSLIQGVNTEAFF. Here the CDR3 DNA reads TGTGCCAGCAGCTTAATTCAGGGGGTGAACACTGAAGCTTTCTTT.

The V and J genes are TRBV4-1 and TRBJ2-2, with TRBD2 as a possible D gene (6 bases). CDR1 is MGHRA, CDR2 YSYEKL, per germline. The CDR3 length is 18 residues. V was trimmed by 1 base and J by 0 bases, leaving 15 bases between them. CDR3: CASSQGGFGTANTGELFF. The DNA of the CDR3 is TGCGCCAGCAGCCAAGGGGGCTTTGGGACTGCGAACACCGGGGAGCTGTTTTTT.

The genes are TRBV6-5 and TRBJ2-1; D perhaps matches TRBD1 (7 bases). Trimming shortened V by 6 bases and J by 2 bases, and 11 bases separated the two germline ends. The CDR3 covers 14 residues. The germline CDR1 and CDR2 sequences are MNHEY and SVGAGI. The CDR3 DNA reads TGTGCCAGCAGCCCAGGGGGGACCTACAATGAGCAGTTCTTC. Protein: CASSPGGTYNEQFF.

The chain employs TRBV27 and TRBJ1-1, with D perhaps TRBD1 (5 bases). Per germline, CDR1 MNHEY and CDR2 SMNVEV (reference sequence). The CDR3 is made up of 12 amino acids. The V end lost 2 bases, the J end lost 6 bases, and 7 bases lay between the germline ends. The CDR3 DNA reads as TGTGCCAGCAGTTTACGGGGGGCTGAAGCTTTCTTT. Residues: CASSLRGAEAFF.

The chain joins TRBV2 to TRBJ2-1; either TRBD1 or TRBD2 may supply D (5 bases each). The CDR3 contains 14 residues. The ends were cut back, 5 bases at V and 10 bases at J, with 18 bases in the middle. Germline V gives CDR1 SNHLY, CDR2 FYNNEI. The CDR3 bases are TGTGCCAGCAGTACGGGTCCGCTTTGGGGGGAGCAGTTCTTC. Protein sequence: CASSTGPLWGEQFF. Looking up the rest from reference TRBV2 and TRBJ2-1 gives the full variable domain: EPEVTQTPSHQVTQMGQEVILRCVPISNHLYFYWYRQILGQKVEFLVSFYNNEISEKSEIFDDQFSVERPDGSNFTLKIRSTKLEDSAMYFCASSTGPLWGEQFFGPGTRLTVL.

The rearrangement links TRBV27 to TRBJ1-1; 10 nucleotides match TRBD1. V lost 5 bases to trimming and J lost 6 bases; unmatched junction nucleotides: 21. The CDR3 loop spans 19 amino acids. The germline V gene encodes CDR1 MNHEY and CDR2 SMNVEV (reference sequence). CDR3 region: CASSTITTDRGRVRAEAFF. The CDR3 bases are TGTGCCAGCAGTACAATAACTACCGACAGGGGGCGAGTGAGGGCTGAAGCTTTCTTT.

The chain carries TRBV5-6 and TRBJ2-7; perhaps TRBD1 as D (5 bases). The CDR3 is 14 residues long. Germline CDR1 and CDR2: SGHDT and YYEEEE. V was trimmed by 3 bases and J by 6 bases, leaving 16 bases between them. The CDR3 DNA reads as TGTGCCAGCAGCTCCTACAGGCTGCGGTCCGAGCAGTACTTC. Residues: CASSSYRLRSEQYF.

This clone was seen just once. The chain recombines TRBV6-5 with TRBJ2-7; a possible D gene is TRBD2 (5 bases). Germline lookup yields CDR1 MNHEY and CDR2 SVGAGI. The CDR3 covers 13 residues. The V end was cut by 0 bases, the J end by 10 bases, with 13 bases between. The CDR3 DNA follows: TGTGCCAGCAGTTACTCTATCGTCGGGGTTCAGTACTTC. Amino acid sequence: CASSYSIVGVQYF.

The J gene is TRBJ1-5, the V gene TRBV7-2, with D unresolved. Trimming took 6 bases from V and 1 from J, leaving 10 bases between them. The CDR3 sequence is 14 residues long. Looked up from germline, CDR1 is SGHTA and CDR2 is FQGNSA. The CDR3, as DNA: TGTGCCAGCAGGGTGGGAGTGAGCAATCAGCCCCAGCATTTT. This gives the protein CASRVGVSNQPQHF.

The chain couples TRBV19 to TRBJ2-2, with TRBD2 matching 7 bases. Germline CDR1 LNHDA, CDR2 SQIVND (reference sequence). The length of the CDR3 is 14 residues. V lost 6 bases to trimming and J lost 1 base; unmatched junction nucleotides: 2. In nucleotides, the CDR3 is TGTGCCAGTAGGTCTAGCGGGAACACCGGGGAGCTGTTTTTT. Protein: CASRSSGNTGELFF.

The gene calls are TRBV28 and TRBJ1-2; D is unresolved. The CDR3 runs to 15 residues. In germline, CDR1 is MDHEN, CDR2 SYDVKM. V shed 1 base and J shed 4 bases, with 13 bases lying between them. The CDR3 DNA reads TGTGCCAGCAGTTTATTGGTCAGTCAAACCTATGGCTACACCTTC. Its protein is CASSLLVSQTYGYTF.

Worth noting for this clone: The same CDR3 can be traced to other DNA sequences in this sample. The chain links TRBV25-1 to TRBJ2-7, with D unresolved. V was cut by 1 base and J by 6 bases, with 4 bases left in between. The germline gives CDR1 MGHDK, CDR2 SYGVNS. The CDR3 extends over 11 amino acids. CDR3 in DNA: TGTGCCAGCAGTGAATTTGGCGAGCAGTACTTC. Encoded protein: CASSEFGEQYF.

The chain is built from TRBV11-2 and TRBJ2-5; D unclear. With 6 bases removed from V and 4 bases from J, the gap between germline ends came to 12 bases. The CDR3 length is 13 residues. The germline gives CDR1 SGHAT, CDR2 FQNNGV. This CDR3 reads CASRGRVGETQYF. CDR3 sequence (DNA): TGTGCCAGCAGAGGACGGGTGGGAGAGACCCAGTACTTC. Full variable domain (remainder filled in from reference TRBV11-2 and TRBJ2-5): EAGVAQSPRYKIIEKRQSVAFWCNPISGHATLYWYQQILGQGPKLLIQFQNNGVVDDSQLPKDRFSAERLKGVDSTLKIQPAKLEDSAVYLCASRGRVGETQYFGPGTRLLVL.

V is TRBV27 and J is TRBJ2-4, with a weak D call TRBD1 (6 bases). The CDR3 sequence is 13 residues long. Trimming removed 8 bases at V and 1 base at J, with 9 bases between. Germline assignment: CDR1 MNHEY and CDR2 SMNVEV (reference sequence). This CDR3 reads CASLDRAKNIQYF. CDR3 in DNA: TGTGCCAGCCTCGACAGGGCCAAAAACATTCAGTACTTC.

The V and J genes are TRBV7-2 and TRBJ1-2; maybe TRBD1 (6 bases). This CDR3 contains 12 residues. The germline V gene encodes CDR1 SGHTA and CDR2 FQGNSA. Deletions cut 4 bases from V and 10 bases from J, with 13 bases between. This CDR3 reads CASSSGVRPYTF. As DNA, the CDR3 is TGTGCCAGCAGCTCAGGGGTTCGCCCCTACACCTTC.

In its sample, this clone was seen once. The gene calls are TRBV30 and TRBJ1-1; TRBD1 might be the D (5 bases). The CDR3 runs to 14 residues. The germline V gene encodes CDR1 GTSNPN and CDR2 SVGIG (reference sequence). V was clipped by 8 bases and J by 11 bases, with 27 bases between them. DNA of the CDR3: TGTGCCGGGGGACGCCAGCCCGACTCACGAACGGCTTTCTTT. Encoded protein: CAGGRQPDSRTAFF.

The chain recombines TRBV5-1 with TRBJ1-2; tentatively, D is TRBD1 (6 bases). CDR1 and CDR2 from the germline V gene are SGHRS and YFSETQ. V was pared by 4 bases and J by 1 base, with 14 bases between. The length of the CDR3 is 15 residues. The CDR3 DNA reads TGCGCCAGCAGCCAGGTTGGACAGCTTAACTATGGCTACACCTTC. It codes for CASSQVGQLNYGYTF.